This T cell receptor (beta chain) came from a study of T cells in Graves' hyperthyroidism and ophthalmopathy. Study at large: It was at initial diagnosis, before any treatment, that peripheral blood was collected.

Using RNA transcripts as the source, TCR beta CDR3 regions were amplified. In the first-round RT-PCR of the TCR CDR3, the HTBI primer set was used. In TCRdb, the multiplex PCR reads were re-called with MiXCR into one record per CDR3 protein. The sample carries some 580,000 distinct CDR3 sequences, more than 15% recorded once. General study points: Most expanded thyroid clonotypes above 0.001 recurred in blood.

With duration under 3 months, ophthalmopathy was active: Clinical Activity Score at least 3, NOSPECS at least 4. PBMCs were collected from an approximately 10 ml volume of fresh peripheral blood. CDR3 size: 10 residues. Germline V gene lookup returns CDR1 DFQATT and CDR2 SNEGSKA (reference sequence). This clonotype was seen repeatedly, ten times or more. No antigen is known for it. The receptor comes from a woman aged 40 to 50 with Graves' ophthalmopathy. The J gene is TRBJ2-3, the V gene TRBV20-1, with D hard to call. Sequencing was done on a sample of blood. CDR3 loop: CLPDTDTQYF. The CDR3 nucleotides are TGCCTTCCGGACACAGATACGCAGTATTTT.